The 29 T cell receptor beta chains presented below share a single source sample, sequenced in a study of monozygotic twins with inflammatory bowel disease. TCRdb reprocessed the 5' RACE reads; each CDR3 protein has one entry and no DNA is given. The table for this sample gives about 330,000 distinct CDR3 sequences. Sequenced input: blood. All receptors come from a human donor with ulcerative colitis or Crohn's disease, or a healthy co-twin of an affected twin (not recorded which).

V gene TRBV4-2 combines with J gene TRBJ2-3; the D gene TCRdb calls, TRBD2, cannot be checked with no DNA. Germline CDR1 and CDR2: LGHNA and YNFKEQ. CDR3 length: 17 amino acids. This CDR3 reads CASSQGGTSGGTDTQYF.

The chain employs TRBV5-1 and TRBJ2-4; TCRdb's D call, TRBD2, is unchecked because there is no DNA. The CDR3 length is 18 residues. CDR1 and CDR2 from the germline V gene are SGHRS and YFSETQ. The CDR3 loop is CASSLGFLAGVVGNIQYF.

V is TRBV25-1 and J is TRBJ2-5; the D call from TCRdb, TRBD2, cannot be confirmed without DNA. There are 15 residues in the CDR3. Germline V gives CDR1 MGHDK, CDR2 SYGVNS. This chain's CDR3 is CASSDPGLAGETQYF.

The chain joins TRBV5-1 to TRBJ2-4; TCRdb's D call, TRBD1, is unchecked because there is no DNA. From germline, CDR1 is SGHRS and CDR2 YFSETQ. There are 16 residues in the CDR3. CDR3 loop: CASSPDRGSAKNIQYF.

The rearrangement uses TRBV28 and TRBJ2-5; TCRdb proposes TRBD2, but this gene call is untestable without DNA. Germline V CDR1 and CDR2: MDHEN, SYDVKM. The CDR3 covers 13 residues. CDR3 loop: CASSPLARRTQYF.

The gene calls are TRBV20-1 and TRBJ1-1. In germline, CDR1 is DFQATT, CDR2 SNEGSKA (reference sequence). This CDR3 spans 12 amino acids. CDR3 protein: CSARVPQTEAFF.

The chain employs TRBV7-9 and TRBJ2-1; the D call from TCRdb, TRBD1, cannot be confirmed without DNA. The CDR3 consists of 13 residues. Germline V gene data show CDR1 as SEHNR and CDR2 as FQNEAQ (reference sequence). The CDR3 reads CASSLPFAGEQFF.

This sequence joins TRBV11-2 and TRBJ2-5; TCRdb lists TRBD1, though no DNA is available to test this call. CDR3 length: 14 residues. The germline gives CDR1 SGHAT, CDR2 FQNNGV. This CDR3 reads CASSLGHVQETQYF.

CDR3 sequence reads: CASSLDRGSTEAFF. This chain links TRBV11-2 with TRBJ1-1; TCRdb gives TRBD1 as the D gene, but with no DNA this cannot be confirmed. Germline lookup yields CDR1 SGHAT and CDR2 FQNNGV. This CDR3 has 14 residues.

This chain links TRBV5-1 with TRBJ2-5; TCRdb selects TRBD1, and the lack of DNA leaves this call unchecked. Germline CDR1 reads SGHRS; CDR2 reads YFSETQ. The CDR3 length is 14 residues. CDR3 region: CAGRIGQGRETQYF.

The chain combines TRBV25-1 with TRBJ2-1. The germline V gene has CDR1 MGHDK and CDR2 SYGVNS. This CDR3 contains 15 residues. CDR3 sequence reads: CASSHDFSSYNEQFF.

J is TRBJ1-2 and V is TRBV7-2; checking the TCRdb D call of TRBD1 is not possible without DNA. The CDR3 runs 13 residues. The germline V gene encodes CDR1 SGHTA and CDR2 FQGNSA. Here the CDR3 reads CASSPVTGKGYTF.

The rearrangement uses TRBV28 and TRBJ2-1; TCRdb returns TRBD1, unconfirmable since there is no DNA. CDR3 size: 19 residues. The germline V gene has CDR1 MDHEN and CDR2 SYDVKM. The CDR3: CASSLVMGGGTDIRREQFF.

The rearrangement joins TRBV7-9 to TRBJ1-2; the TCRdb D gene call, TRBD1, has no DNA to confirm it. CDR1 is SEHNR, CDR2 FQNEAQ, per germline (reference sequence). The CDR3 totals 14 residues. This CDR3 reads CASSATGMGYGYTF.

The chain employs TRBV7-2 and TRBJ2-7; TCRdb picks TRBD1, but there is no DNA to check that call. CDR1 SGHTA and CDR2 FQGNSA come from the germline V gene. The CDR3 is 13 amino acids. This chain's CDR3 is CASRGTLSYEQYF.

The chain carries TRBV12-3 or TRBV12-4 and TRBJ2-7; TCRdb indicates TRBD1, and absent DNA this call remains unverified. This CDR3 has 15 residues. CDR3 loop: CASSSRQPPVYEQYF.

J is TRBJ2-3 and V is TRBV20-1. Germline assignment: CDR1 DFQATT and CDR2 SNEGSKA (reference sequence). The CDR3 spans 13 residues. CDR3: CSAPSVGTDTQYF.

V and J are TRBV20-1 and TRBJ2-7; there is no DNA to check the TCRdb D call of TRBD2. Per germline, CDR1 DFQATT and CDR2 SNEGSKA (reference sequence). CDR3 length equals 13 residues. The CDR3 sequence: CSARLAGAAEQYF.

The rearrangement links TRBV7-6 to TRBJ1-2; absent DNA, TCRdb's TRBD1 call cannot be checked. The CDR3 is 13 amino acids. The germline CDR1 and CDR2 sequences are SGHVS and FNYEAQ. The CDR3 loop is CASSLDPGVGYTF. The full variable domain, rest sourced from reference TRBV7-6 and TRBJ1-2, is GAGVSQSPRYKVTKRGQDVALRCDPISGHVSLYWYRQALGQGPEFLTYFNYEAQQDKSGLPNDRFSAERPEGSISTLTIQRTEQRDSAMYRCASSLDPGVGYTFGSGTRLTVV.

The V and J genes are TRBV12-3 or TRBV12-4 and TRBJ2-7; absent DNA, TCRdb's TRBD1 call cannot be checked. The CDR3 runs 12 residues. The CDR3 sequence is CASRSRTGEQYF.

This chain uses TRBV5-1 with TRBJ2-1; the TRBD2 assignment by TCRdb is unverifiable without DNA. The CDR3 is made up of 16 amino acids. Germline V gene sequence: CDR1 SGHRS, CDR2 YFSETQ. The CDR3 loop reads CASSLAQREAVHEQFF.

The chain is built from TRBV2 and TRBJ1-1; TCRdb returns TRBD1, unconfirmable since there is no DNA. Germline values: CDR1 SNHLY, CDR2 FYNNEI. The CDR3 is 16 amino acids. The CDR3 sequence: CASRYAGGVHGTEAFF.

The rearrangement uses TRBV11-2 and TRBJ2-7; TCRdb names TRBD1, which stays unverified in the absence of DNA. From germline, CDR1 is SGHAT and CDR2 FQNNGV. The CDR3 covers 16 residues. The CDR3 loop is CASSPYGAGRTYEQYF.

J is TRBJ2-1 and V is TRBV5-1; TCRdb calls TRBD1, which cannot be checked without DNA. This CDR3 spans 13 amino acids. Germline CDR1 and CDR2: SGHRS and YFSETQ. The CDR3 reads CASSWGGALEQFF.

The chain has TRBV6-4 and TRBJ2-2; TCRdb's D call, TRBD2, is unchecked because there is no DNA. Germline V lookup: CDR1 MRHNA, CDR2 SNTAGT. The CDR3 loop spans 14 amino acids. CDR3 amino acids: CATRTFANTGELFF.

This sequence joins TRBV5-1 and TRBJ2-2. Germline CDR1 reads SGHRS; CDR2 reads YFSETQ. This CDR3 spans 16 amino acids. CDR3 amino acids: CASSLFISANTGELFF.

The V and J genes are TRBV12-3 or TRBV12-4 and TRBJ1-1; TCRdb names TRBD1, which stays unverified in the absence of DNA. The CDR3 is 14 amino acids. CDR3 sequence: CARPNRGKDTEAFF.

J is TRBJ2-2 and V is TRBV7-8; TCRdb's D gene call, TRBD1, goes unchecked for lack of DNA. Germline lookup yields CDR1 SGHVS and CDR2 FQNEAQ. The CDR3 runs 18 residues. CDR3 residues: CASSLVGRVGIGTGELFF. The whole variable domain, filled in from reference TRBV7-8 and TRBJ2-2, reads GAGVSQSPRYKVAKRGQDVALRCDPISGHVSLFWYQQALGQGPEFLTYFQNEAQLDKSGLPSDRFFAERPEGSVSTLKIQRTQQEDSAVYLCASSLVGRVGIGTGELFFGEGSRLTVL.

J is TRBJ2-7 and V is TRBV9; TCRdb names TRBD1, which stays unverified in the absence of DNA. Germline CDR1 and CDR2: SGDLS and YYNGEE. The CDR3 runs to 15 residues. The chain's CDR3 is CASSSQEGGPYEQYF.